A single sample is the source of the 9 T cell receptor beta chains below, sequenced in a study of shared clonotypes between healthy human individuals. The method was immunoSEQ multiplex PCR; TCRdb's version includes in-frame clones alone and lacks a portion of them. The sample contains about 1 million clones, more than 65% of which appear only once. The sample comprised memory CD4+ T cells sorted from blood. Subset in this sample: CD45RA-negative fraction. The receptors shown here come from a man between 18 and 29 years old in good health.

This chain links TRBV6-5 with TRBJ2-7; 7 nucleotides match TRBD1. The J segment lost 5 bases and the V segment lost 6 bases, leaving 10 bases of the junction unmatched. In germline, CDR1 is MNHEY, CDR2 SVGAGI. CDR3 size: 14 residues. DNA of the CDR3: TGTGCCAGCAGGGAACAGGGGATTCACCACGAGCAGTACTTC. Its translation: CASREQGIHHEQYF.

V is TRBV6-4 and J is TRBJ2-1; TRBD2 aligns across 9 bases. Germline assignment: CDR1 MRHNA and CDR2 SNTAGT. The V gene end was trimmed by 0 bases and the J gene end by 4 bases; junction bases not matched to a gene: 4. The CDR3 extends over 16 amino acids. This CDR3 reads CASSDSGSGGYNEQFF. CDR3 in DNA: TGTGCCAGCAGTGACTCGGGGAGCGGGGGGTACAATGAGCAGTTCTTC.

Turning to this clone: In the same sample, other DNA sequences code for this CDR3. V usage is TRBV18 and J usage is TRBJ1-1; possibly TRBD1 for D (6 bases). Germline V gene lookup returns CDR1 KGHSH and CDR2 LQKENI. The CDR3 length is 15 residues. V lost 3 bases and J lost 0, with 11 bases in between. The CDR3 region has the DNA TGTGCCAGCTCACCTTCGGACAGTTTGAACACTGAAGCTTTCTTT. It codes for CASSPSDSLNTEAFF.

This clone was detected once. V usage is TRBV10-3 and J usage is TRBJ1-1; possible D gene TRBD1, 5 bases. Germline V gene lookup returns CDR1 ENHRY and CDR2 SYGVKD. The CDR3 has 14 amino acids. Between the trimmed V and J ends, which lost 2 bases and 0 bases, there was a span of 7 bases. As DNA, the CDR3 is TGTGCCATCAGTGAGGACAGAATGAACACTGAAGCTTTCTTT. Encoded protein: CAISEDRMNTEAFF.

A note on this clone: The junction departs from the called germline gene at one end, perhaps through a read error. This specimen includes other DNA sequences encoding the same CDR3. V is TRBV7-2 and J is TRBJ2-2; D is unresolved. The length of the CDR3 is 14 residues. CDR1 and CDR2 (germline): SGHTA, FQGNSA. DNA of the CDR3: TGTGCTAGCAGCTTGGGCACCAACACCGGGGAGCTGTTTTTT. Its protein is CASSLGTNTGELFF.

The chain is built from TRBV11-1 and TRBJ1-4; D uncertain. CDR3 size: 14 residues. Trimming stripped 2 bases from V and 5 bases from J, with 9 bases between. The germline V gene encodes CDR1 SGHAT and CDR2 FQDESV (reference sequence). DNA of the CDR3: TGTGCCAGCAGCTTAAGGACGGGGAATGAAAAACTGTTTTTT. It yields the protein CASSLRTGNEKLFF. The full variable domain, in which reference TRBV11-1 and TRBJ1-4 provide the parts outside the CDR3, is EAEVAQSPRYKITEKSQAVAFWCDPISGHATLYWYRQILGQGPELLVQFQDESVVDDSQLPKDRFSAERLKGVDSTLKIQPAELGDSAMYLCASSLRTGNEKLFFGSGTQLSVL.

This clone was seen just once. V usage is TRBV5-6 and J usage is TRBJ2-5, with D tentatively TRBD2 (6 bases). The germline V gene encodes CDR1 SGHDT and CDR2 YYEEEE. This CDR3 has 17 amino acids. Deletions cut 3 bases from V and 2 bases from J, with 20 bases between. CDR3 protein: CASSSPLDSGRQETQYF. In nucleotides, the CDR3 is TGTGCCAGCAGCTCCCCTTTGGATAGCGGCAGGCAAGAGACCCAGTACTTC.

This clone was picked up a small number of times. CDR3 protein: CASSRTGGTEAFF. The CDR3, as DNA: TGTGCCAGCAGCCGCACAGGGGGCACTGAAGCTTTCTTT. This rearrangement joins TRBV7-6 to TRBJ1-1, with 8 bases identical to TRBD1. The CDR3 covers 13 residues. Per germline, CDR1 SGHVS and CDR2 FNYEAQ. J lost 4 bases, V lost 5 bases, and 3 bases had no gene match.

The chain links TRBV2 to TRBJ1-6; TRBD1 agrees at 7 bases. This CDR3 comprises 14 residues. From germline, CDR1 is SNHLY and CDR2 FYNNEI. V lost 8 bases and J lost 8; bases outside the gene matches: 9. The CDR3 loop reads CASGEDREDSPLHF. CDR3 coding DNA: TGTGCCAGCGGGGAAGACAGGGAGGATTCACCCCTCCACTTT. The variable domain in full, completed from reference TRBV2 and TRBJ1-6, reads EPEVTQTPSHQVTQMGQEVILRCVPISNHLYFYWYRQILGQKVEFLVSFYNNEISEKSEIFDDQFSVERPDGSNFTLKIRSTKLEDSAMYFCASGEDREDSPLHFGNGTRLTVT.